Each of the 8 T cell receptor beta chains below was sequenced from the same sample in a study of lymphopenia after photon versus proton radiotherapy. Using immunoSEQ multiplex PCR, the repertoire was profiled, and TCRdb retains in-frame clones only, with some absent. The sample records approximately 91,000 clones, about 86% being singletons. Sequencing used peripheral blood, obtained from a patient treated with proton-based radiotherapy. These receptors originate from a man aged 55 to 70 with pancreatic cancer.

V gene TRBV28 combines with J gene TRBJ1-2; 7 bases match TRBD1. V gave up 8 bases and J gave up 2 bases; unmatched junction bases: 11. This CDR3 region has 15 residues. The germline V gene encodes CDR1 MDHEN and CDR2 SYDVKM. CDR3 bases: TGTGCCAGCCAGACAGGGCAACTGGTAAACTATGGCTACACCTTC. As protein: CASQTGQLVNYGYTF.

J is TRBJ2-4 and V is TRBV18; D could derive from TRBD1 or TRBD2 (5 bases each). CDR1 is KGHSH, CDR2 LQKENI, per germline. The ends were cut back, 2 bases at V and 13 bases at J, with 15 bases in the middle. The CDR3 contains 13 residues. In DNA, the CDR3 is TGTGCCAGCTCACCAATAGTAGAGGGACGACAGTACTTC. This translates into CASSPIVEGRQYF.

The chain uses TRBV11-2 and TRBJ2-2; 10 nucleotides align to TRBD2. The V and J ends lost 4 bases and 4 bases, in that order; junction bases with no gene match: 6. This CDR3 comprises 16 residues. Germline assignment: CDR1 SGHAT and CDR2 FQNNGV. The CDR3 protein is CASSYRTSGPTGELFF. In nucleotides, the CDR3 is TGTGCCAGCAGCTACCGGACTAGCGGCCCCACCGGGGAGCTGTTTTTT.

The CDR3 bases are TGTGCCAGCAGCTTAATGGGCACGGAGCAGTTCTTC. Translating gives CASSLMGTEQFF. V is TRBV11-3 and J is TRBJ2-1; D remains ambiguous. V lost 2 bases and J lost 10, with 9 bases in between. CDR3 size: 12 residues. The germline CDR1 and CDR2 sequences are SGHNT and YENEEA. The variable domain in full, with the rest retrieved from reference TRBV11-3 and TRBJ2-1, is EAGVVQSPRYKIIEKKQPVAFWCNPISGHNTLYWYLQNLGQGPELLIRYENEEAVDDSQLPKDRFSAERLKGVDSTLKIQPAELGDSAVYLCASSLMGTEQFFGPGTRLTVL.

CDR3 sequence (DNA): TGTGCCAGCAGTTGGAGTACCACCGGGGAGCTGTTTTTT. This codes for CASSWSTTGELFF. The J gene is TRBJ2-2, the V gene TRBV6-5; D unclear. The length of the CDR3 is 13 residues. Germline CDR1 reads MNHEY; CDR2 reads SVGAGI. With 4 bases removed from V and 4 bases from J, the gap between germline ends came to 7 bases.

The chain links TRBV10-2 to TRBJ2-1, with D possibly being TRBD2 (6 bases). V lost 3 bases to trimming and J lost 3 bases, with 9 bases between them. This CDR3 region has 14 residues. Germline CDR1 WSHSY, CDR2 SAAADI. The DNA of the CDR3 is TGCGCCAGCAGTGAAAGGCGGGGCTACAATGAGCAGTTCTTC. Residues: CASSERRGYNEQFF.

This clone was recorded a few times. The chain combines TRBV28 with TRBJ1-1; D is possibly TRBD1 (5 bases). Trimming removed 2 bases from V and 5 bases from J, with 12 bases in between. CDR3 length equals 14 residues. Germline loops: CDR1 MDHEN, CDR2 SYDVKM. The CDR3 spells CASSLQGGRTEAFF. In DNA, the CDR3 is TGTGCCAGCAGTTTACAGGGAGGGAGAACTGAAGCTTTCTTT.

V gene TRBV5-4 combines with J gene TRBJ2-1, with 10 bases aligning to TRBD1. The CDR3 spans 16 residues. Germline trimming cut 3 bases from V and 4 bases from J; bases unmatched to any gene: 7. Germline V gene sequence: CDR1 SGHNT, CDR2 YYREEE (reference sequence). The CDR3 loop reads CASSSTGTGAYNEQFF. CDR3 DNA: TGTGCCAGCAGCTCAACCGGGACAGGGGCATACAATGAGCAGTTCTTC.